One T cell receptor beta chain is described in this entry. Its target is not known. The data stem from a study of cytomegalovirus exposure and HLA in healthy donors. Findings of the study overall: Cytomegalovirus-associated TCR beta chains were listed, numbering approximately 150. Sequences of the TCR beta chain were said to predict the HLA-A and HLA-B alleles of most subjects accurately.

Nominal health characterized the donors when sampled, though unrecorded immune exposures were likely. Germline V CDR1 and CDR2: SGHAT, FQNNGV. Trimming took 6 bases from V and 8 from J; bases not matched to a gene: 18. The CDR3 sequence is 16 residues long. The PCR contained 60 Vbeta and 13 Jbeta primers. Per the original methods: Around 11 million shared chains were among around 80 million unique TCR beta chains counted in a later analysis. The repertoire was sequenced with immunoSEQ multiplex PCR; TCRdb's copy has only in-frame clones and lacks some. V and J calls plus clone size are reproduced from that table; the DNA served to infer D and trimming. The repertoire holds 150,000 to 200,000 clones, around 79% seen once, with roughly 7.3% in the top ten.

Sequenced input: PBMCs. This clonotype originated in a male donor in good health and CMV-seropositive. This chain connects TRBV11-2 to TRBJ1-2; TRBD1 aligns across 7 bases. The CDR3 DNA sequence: TGTGCCAGCAGTCATCCCCAGGGGGAGTGGTCAGGGGGCTACACCTTC. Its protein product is CASSHPQGEWSGGYTF.